The 13 T cell receptor beta chains listed next were all sequenced from one sample in a study of cytomegalovirus exposure and HLA in healthy donors. PCR used 60 Vbeta primers and 13 Jbeta primers. Generated by immunoSEQ multiplex PCR, the TCRdb table keeps only in-frame clones and is missing some. The sample has some 180,000 clones; approximately 73% are singletons. The sequencing sample was made of PBMCs. These receptor sequences come from a woman aged 25 to 39 in good health and CMV-seropositive.

The chain combines TRBV5-6 with TRBJ2-7; D uncertain. Trimming took off 0 bases at V and 7 bases at J, with 8 bases between the two ends. CDR1 is SGHDT, CDR2 YYEEEE, per germline. This CDR3 is 12 amino acids long. The CDR3 sequence is CASSLGPGEQYF. As DNA, the CDR3 is TGTGCCAGCAGCTTGGGCCCCGGGGAGCAGTACTTC.

The chain couples TRBV11-2 to TRBJ2-7; 11 positions agree with TRBD2. Germline loops: CDR1 SGHAT, CDR2 FQNNGV. V lost 6 bases, J lost 7 bases, and 14 bases stayed unmatched. The CDR3 runs to 16 residues. CDR3 DNA: TGTGCCAGCAGTCCGCCGGCTAGCGGGGGGAAAGGGGAGCAGTACTTC. This translates into CASSPPASGGKGEQYF.

CDR3 sequence reads: CASSSPGERSGYTF. The CDR3 coding sequence is TGTGCCAGTAGTAGCCCAGGGGAGCGGAGTGGCTACACCTTC. This sequence joins TRBV19 and TRBJ1-2, with D maybe TRBD1 (6 bases). This CDR3 comprises 14 residues. Germline V gene lookup returns CDR1 LNHDA and CDR2 SQIVND (reference sequence). V was trimmed by 4 bases and J by 7 bases, leaving 16 bases between them.

The rearrangement joins TRBV6-5 to TRBJ1-1; D uncertain. The CDR3 runs 11 residues. In germline, CDR1 is MNHEY, CDR2 SVGAGI. Here the CDR3 reads CASRGFTEAFF. The CDR3 DNA follows: TGTGCAAGTCGGGGATTCACTGAAGCTTTCTTT.

With respect to this clone: At one end the junction does not follow the germline gene, possibly because of a read error. V and J are TRBV7-2 and TRBJ1-2; D is unclear. Germline CDR1 is SGHTA and CDR2 is FQGNSA. The CDR3 spans 13 residues. CDR3 sequence: CASSLPTNYGYTF. DNA of the CDR3: TGTGCCAGCAGCCTCCCTACTAATTATGGCTACACCTTC.

The chain couples TRBV5-4 to TRBJ2-3; 13 bases are a match to TRBD2. The ends lost 4 bases at V and 3 bases at J; junction bases unmatched: 2. Germline CDR1 reads SGHNT; CDR2 reads YYREEE (reference sequence). CDR3 length equals 15 residues. Here the CDR3 reads CASSAGLAGTDTQYF. The CDR3 DNA follows: TGTGCCAGCAGCGCGGGACTAGCGGGGACAGATACGCAGTATTTT. The whole variable domain, filled in from reference TRBV5-4 and TRBJ2-3, reads ETGVTQSPTHLIKTRGQQVTLRCSSQSGHNTVSWYQQALGQGPQFIFQYYREEENGRGNFPPRFSGLQFPNYSSELNVNALELDDSALYLCASSAGLAGTDTQYFGPGTRLTVL.

The chain employs TRBV19 and TRBJ1-5, with a possible D match to TRBD1 (6 bases). Germline CDR1 is LNHDA and CDR2 is SQIVND (reference sequence). Trimming took 6 bases from V and 4 from J, leaving 16 bases between them. There are 15 residues in the CDR3. In nucleotides, the CDR3 is TGTGCCAGTAGGAGGACAGTTTCTTCTAATCAGCCCCAGCATTTT. This translates into CASRRTVSSNQPQHF.

V is TRBV18 and J is TRBJ2-4; D might be TRBD2 (6 bases). Trimming took off 2 bases at V and 3 bases at J, with 11 bases between the two ends. This CDR3 spans 15 amino acids. Germline V gene lookup returns CDR1 KGHSH and CDR2 LQKENI. This chain's CDR3 is CASSPAEGGKNIQYF. The CDR3 DNA reads TGTGCCAGCTCACCAGCGGAGGGTGGCAAAAACATTCAGTACTTC. Drawing the rest from reference TRBV18 and TRBJ2-4, the complete variable domain is NAGVMQNPRHLVRRRGQEARLRCSPMKGHSHVYWYRQLPEEGLKFMVYLQKENIIDESGMPKERFSAEFPKEGPSILRIQQVVRGDSAAYFCASSPAEGGKNIQYFGAGTRLSVL.

The chain recombines TRBV5-1 with TRBJ2-1, with 8 bases fitting TRBD1. The J segment lost 6 bases and the V segment lost 4 bases, leaving 3 bases of the junction unmatched. Germline V CDR1 and CDR2: SGHRS, YFSETQ. This CDR3 has 13 residues. DNA of the CDR3: TGCGCCAGCAGCACTACAGGGGGCAATGAGCAGTTCTTC. Its translation: CASSTTGGNEQFF.

J is TRBJ2-7 and V is TRBV19, with D unclear. Deletions cut 2 bases from V and 4 bases from J, with 9 bases between. The CDR3 loop spans 13 amino acids. Germline V gene data show CDR1 as LNHDA and CDR2 as SQIVND (reference sequence). The CDR3 here is CASSITPRYEQYF. CDR3 DNA sequence: TGTGCCAGTAGTATAACCCCCAGGTACGAGCAGTACTTC.

This chain uses TRBV5-1 with TRBJ2-2; possibly TRBD2 for D (5 bases). Deletions cut 3 bases from V and 4 bases from J, with 16 bases between. Germline CDR1 and CDR2: SGHRS and YFSETQ. CDR3 length: 16 residues. Here the CDR3 DNA reads TGCGCCAGCAGCTCGGGTTCTAGCCGGGGCACCGGGGAGCTGTTTTTT. Translating gives CASSSGSSRGTGELFF.

This clone was seen more than once but under ten times. The CDR3 sequence is CASSETYLSEQYF. The CDR3 DNA follows: TGCGCCAGCAGTGAGACTTACCTCTCCGAGCAGTACTTC. The chain carries TRBV10-1 and TRBJ2-7; D is ambiguous. The germline V gene encodes CDR1 WNHNN and CDR2 SYGVQD (reference sequence). Trimming left V 2 bases short and J 6 bases short, with 11 bases between. The CDR3 covers 13 residues.

Written as DNA, the CDR3 is TGTGCCAGCAGCTTATCCGGGTACAATGAGCAGTTCTTC. Its translation: CASSLSGYNEQFF. The rearrangement uses TRBV7-8 and TRBJ2-1; no clear D gene. V was pared by 2 bases and J by 4 bases, with 6 bases between. Looked up from germline, CDR1 is SGHVS and CDR2 is FQNEAQ. The CDR3 runs to 13 residues.